This TCR beta chain derives from a study of blood T cells in healthy people across ages. The CDR3 covers 16 residues. V was pared by 3 bases and J by 2 bases, with 9 bases of the junction left unmatched. Germline V gives CDR1 LNHNV, CDR2 YYDKDF (reference sequence). Together with a sample-barcoded 5' primer, a J-beta primer mix was included in a second PCR lasting about 7 to 11 cycles. TCRdb used MiXCR to reprocess the 5' RACE reads, holding one entry per CDR3 protein. The table shows hundreds of thousands of distinct CDR3 sequences, with more than 25% occurring only once. This clonotype was picked up many times.

The specimen was blood. The origin of this receptor is a woman at least 80 years old in good health. The genes are TRBV15 and TRBJ2-5; 7 bases fit TRBD2. The CDR3 DNA reads as TGTGCCACCAGCAGGAAACTTCTAGCGGAACAAGAGACCCAGTACTTC. Protein: CATSRKLLAEQETQYF.